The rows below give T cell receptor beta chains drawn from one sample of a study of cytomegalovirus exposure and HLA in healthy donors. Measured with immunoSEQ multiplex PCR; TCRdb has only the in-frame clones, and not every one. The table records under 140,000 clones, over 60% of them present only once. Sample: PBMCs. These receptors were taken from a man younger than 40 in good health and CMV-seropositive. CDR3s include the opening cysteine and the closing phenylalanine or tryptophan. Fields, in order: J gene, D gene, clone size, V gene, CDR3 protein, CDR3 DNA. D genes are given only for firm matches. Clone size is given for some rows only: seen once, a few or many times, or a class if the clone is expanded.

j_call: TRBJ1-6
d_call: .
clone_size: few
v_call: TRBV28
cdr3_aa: CASSFLGLYNSPLHF
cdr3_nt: TGTGCCAGCAGTTTTTTGGGCCTTTATAATTCACCCCTCCACTTT

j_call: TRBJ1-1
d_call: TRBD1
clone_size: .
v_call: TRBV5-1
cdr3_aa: CASSFDRGNAEAFF
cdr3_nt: TGCGCCAGCAGCTTTGACAGGGGTAACGCTGAAGCTTTCTTT

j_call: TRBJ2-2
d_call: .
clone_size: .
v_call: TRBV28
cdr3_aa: CASSAPGGNTGELFF
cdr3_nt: TGTGCCAGCAGTGCCCCGGGGGGCAACACCGGGGAGCTGTTTTTT

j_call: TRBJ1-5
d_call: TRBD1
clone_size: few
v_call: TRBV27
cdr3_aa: CASRPGQGGNQPQHF
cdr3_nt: TGTGCCAGCAGACCCGGACAGGGTGGCAATCAGCCCCAGCATTTT

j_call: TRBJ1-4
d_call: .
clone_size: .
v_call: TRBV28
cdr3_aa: CASSYPRVSEKLFF
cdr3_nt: TGTGCCAGCAGTTACCCGCGGGTATCTGAAAAACTGTTTTTT

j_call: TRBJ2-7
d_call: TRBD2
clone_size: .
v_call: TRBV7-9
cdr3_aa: CASSFGLAGAYEQYF
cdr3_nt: TGTGCCAGCAGCTTCGGACTAGCGGGGGCCTACGAGCAGTACTTC

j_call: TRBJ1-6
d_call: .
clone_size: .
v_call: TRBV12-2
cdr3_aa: CASRLESEGLRQSLSVGSPLHF
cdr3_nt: TGTGCAAGTCGCTTAGAGAGTGAAGGCCTTAGACAGAGTTTAAGTGTTGGTTCACCCCTCCACTTT

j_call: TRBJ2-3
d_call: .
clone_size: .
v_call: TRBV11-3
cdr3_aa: CASSLEGDTDTQYF
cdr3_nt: TGTGCCAGCAGCTTAGAGGGCGACACAGATACGCAGTATTTT

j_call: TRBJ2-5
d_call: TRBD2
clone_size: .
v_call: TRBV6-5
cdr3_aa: CASERGGLGETQYF
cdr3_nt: TGTGCCAGCGAGCGGGGGGGCTTAGGGGAGACCCAGTACTTC

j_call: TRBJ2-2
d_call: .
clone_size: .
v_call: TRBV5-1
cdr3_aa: CASSWAGALNTGELFF
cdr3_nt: TGCGCCAGCAGCTGGGCTGGGGCTCTCAACACCGGGGAGCTGTTTTTT

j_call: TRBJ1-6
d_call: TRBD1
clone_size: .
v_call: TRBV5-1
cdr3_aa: CASSLGTGGSPLHF
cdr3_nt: TGCGCCAGCAGCTTGGGGACAGGGGGTTCACCCCTCCACTTT

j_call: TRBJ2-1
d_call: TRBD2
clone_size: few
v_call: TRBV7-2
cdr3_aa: CASSWRGVWNEQFF
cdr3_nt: TGTGCCAGCAGCTGGCGGGGGGTGTGGAATGAGCAGTTCTTC

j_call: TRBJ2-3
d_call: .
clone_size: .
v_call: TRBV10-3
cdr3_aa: CAISELGLGTDTQYF
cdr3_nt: TGTGCCATCAGTGAGTTGGGACTGGGCACAGATACGCAGTATTTT

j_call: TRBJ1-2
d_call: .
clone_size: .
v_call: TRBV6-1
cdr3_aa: CAILGEGFPNYGYTF
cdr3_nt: TGTGCCATCCTTGGCGAGGGATTCCCTAACTATGGCTACACCTTC

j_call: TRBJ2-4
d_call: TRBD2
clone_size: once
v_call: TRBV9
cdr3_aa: CASSGHSGGNIQYF
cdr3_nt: TGTGCCAGCAGCGGACACAGCGGGGGGAACATTCAGTACTTC

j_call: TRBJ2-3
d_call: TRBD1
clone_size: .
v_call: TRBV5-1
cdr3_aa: CASSRLGQGQADTQYF
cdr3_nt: TGCGCCAGCAGCCGCCTCGGACAGGGCCAAGCAGATACGCAGTATTTT

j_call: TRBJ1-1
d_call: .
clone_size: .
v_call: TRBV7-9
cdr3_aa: CASSSQANTEAFF
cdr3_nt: TGTGCCAGCAGCTCGCAGGCGAACACTGAAGCTTTCTTT

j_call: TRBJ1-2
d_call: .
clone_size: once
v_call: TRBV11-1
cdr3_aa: CASSTGVGDYGYTF
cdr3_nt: TGTGCCAGCTCGACGGGGGTGGGTGACTATGGCTACACCTTC

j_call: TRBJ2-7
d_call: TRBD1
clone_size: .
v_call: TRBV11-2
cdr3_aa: CASTLRQGTSYEQYF
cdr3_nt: TGTGCCAGCACCCTCCGACAGGGGACCTCCTACGAGCAGTACTTC

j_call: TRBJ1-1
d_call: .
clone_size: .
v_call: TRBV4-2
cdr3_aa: CASSQDEEGNAEAFF
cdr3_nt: TGTGCCAGCAGCCAAGACGAGGAGGGGAATGCTGAAGCTTTCTTT

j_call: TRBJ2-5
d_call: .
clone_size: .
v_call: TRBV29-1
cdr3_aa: CSVDPGGLETQYF
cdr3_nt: TGCAGCGTTGACCCTGGGGGGTTGGAGACCCAGTACTTC

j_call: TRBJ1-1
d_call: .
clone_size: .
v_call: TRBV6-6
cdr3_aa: CASSYSRQVHTEAFF
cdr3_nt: TGTGCCAGCAGTTACTCCCGACAGGTGCACACTGAAGCTTTCTTT

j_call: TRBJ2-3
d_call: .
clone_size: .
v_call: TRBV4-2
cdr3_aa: CASSPLASSTDTQYF
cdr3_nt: TGTGCCAGCAGCCCACTAGCATCTAGCACAGATACGCAGTATTTT

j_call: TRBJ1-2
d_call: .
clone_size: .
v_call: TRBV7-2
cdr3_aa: CASSSQRGGRDGYTF
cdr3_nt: TGTGCCAGCAGCTCTCAAAGGGGAGGGCGCGATGGCTACACCTTC

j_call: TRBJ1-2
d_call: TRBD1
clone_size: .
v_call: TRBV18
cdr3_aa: CASSPSTGLYHGYTF
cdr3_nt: TGTGCCAGCTCACCGTCGACAGGGTTATACCATGGCTACACCTTC

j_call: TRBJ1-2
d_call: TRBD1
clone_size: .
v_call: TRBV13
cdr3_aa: CASSTRQGYGYTF
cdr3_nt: TGTGCCAGCAGCACCCGACAGGGCTATGGCTACACCTTC

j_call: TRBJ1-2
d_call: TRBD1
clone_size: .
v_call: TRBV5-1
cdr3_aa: CASSLTSSDRNGYTF
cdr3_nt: TGCGCCAGCAGCCTCACCTCCTCGGACAGGAATGGCTACACCTTC

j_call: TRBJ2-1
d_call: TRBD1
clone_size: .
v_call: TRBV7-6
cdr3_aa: CASSWDRGGEQFF
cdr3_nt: TGTGCCAGCAGCTGGGACAGGGGTGGTGAGCAGTTCTTC

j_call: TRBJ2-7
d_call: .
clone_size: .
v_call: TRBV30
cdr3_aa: CAWRQQVDYEQYF
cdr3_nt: TGTGCCTGGAGACAGCAGGTTGACTACGAGCAGTACTTC

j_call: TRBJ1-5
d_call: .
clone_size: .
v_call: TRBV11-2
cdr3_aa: CASSLVGGSNQPQHF
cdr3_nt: TGTGCCAGCAGCTTAGTGGGGGGAAGCAATCAGCCCCAGCATTTT

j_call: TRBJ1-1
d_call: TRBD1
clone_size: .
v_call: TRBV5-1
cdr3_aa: CASSLDRGGNTEAFF
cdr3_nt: TGCGCCAGCAGCTTGGACAGGGGGGGGAACACTGAAGCTTTCTTT

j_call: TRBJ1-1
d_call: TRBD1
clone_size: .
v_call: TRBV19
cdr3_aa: CASSSRQGSKNTEAFF
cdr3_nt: TGTGCCAGTAGTAGTAGACAGGGGTCGAAGAACACTGAAGCTTTCTTT

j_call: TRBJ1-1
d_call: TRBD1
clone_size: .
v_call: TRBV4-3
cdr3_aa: CASSQDQTGVLSEAFF
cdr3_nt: TGCGCCAGCAGCCAAGATCAAACAGGGGTACTCTCTGAAGCTTTCTTT

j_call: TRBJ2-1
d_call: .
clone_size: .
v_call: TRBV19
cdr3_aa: CASSMQYNEQFF
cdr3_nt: TGTGCCAGTAGTATGCAGTACAATGAGCAGTTCTTC

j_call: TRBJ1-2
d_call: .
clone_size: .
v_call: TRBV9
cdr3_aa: CASSVGGGTYGYTF
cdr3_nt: TGTGCCAGCAGCGTAGGCGGAGGGACCTATGGCTACACCTTC

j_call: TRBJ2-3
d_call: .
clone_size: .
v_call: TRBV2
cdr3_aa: CASKNSLGTDTQYF
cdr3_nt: TGTGCCAGCAAGAACTCCCTCGGCACAGATACGCAGTATTTT

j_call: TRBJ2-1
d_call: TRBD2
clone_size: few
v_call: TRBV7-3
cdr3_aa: CASSASSGGYNEQFF
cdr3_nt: TGTGCCAGCAGCGCTTCTAGCGGGGGCTACAATGAGCAGTTCTTC

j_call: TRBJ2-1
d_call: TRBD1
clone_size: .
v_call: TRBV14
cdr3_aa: CASSQVTGVGNEQFF
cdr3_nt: TGTGCCAGCAGCCAGGTGACAGGGGTGGGCAATGAGCAGTTCTTC

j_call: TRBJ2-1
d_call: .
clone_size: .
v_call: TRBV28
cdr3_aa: CASSFGQVEQFF
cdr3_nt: TGTGCCAGCAGTTTTGGACAAGTTGAGCAGTTCTTC

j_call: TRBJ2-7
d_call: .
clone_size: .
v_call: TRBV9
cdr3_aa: CASSVGSRGTYEQYF
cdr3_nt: TGTGCCAGCAGCGTAGGGAGTCGGGGGACCTACGAGCAGTACTTC

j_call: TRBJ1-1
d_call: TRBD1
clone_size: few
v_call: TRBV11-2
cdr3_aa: CASSIGDRGLNTEAFF
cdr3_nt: TGTGCCAGCAGCATAGGAGACAGGGGATTGAACACTGAAGCTTTCTTT

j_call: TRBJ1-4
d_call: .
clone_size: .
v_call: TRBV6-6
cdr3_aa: CASSTWESNEKLFF
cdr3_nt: TGTGCCAGCAGTACCTGGGAGTCTAATGAAAAACTGTTTTTT

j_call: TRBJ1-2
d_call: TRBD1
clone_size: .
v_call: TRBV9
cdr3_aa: CASSVGTGVAGYTF
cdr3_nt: TGTGCCAGCAGCGTAGGGACAGGGGTAGCGGGCTACACCTTC

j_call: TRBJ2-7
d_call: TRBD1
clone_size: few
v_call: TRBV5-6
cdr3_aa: CASSRRGTYEQYF
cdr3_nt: TGTGCCAGCAGCCGCAGGGGGACCTACGAGCAGTACTTC

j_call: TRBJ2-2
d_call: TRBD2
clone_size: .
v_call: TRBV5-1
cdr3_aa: CASSPVGAGRANTGELFF
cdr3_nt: TGCGCCAGCAGCCCGGTCGGCGCGGGGAGGGCGAACACCGGGGAGCTGTTTTTT

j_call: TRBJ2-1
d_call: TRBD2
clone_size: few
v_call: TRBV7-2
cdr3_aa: CASSLVGTRSSDEQFF
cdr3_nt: TGTGCCAGCAGCTTAGTGGGGACTAGAAGTTCCGATGAGCAGTTCTTC

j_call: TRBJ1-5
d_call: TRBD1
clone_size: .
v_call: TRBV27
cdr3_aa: CASSGPGTGANQPQHF
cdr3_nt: TGTGCCAGCAGTGGACCCGGGACAGGGGCCAATCAGCCCCAGCATTTT

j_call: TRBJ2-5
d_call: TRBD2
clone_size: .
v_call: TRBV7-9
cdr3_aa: CASSSRLAGLETQYF
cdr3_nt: TGTGCCAGCAGCTCCCGACTAGCGGGGTTGGAGACCCAGTACTTC

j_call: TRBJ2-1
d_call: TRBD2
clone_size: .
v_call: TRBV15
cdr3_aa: CATRSGGAYNEQFF
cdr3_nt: TGTGCCACCAGGAGCGGGGGTGCCTACAATGAGCAGTTCTTC

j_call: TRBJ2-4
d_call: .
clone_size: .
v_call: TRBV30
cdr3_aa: CAWSGQGYIQYF
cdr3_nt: TGTGCCTGGAGTGGTCAGGGCTACATTCAGTACTTC

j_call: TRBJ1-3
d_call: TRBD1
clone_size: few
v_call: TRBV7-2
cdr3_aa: CASSLAGGTGNTIYF
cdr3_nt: TGTGCCAGCAGCTTAGCAGGGGGCACTGGAAACACCATATATTTT

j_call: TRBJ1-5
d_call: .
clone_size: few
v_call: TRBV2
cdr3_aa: CASSVEKLNQPQHF
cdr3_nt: TGTGCCAGCAGTGTCGAGAAGCTCAATCAGCCCCAGCATTTT

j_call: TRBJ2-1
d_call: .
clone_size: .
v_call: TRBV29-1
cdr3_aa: CSVEGAQGISSYNEQFF
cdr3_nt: TGCAGCGTTGAGGGGGCGCAGGGGATTAGCTCCTACAATGAGCAGTTCTTC

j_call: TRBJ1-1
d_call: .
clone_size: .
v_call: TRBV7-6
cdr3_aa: CASSQRGAEAFF
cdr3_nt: TGTGCCAGCAGCCAACGGGGGGCTGAAGCTTTCTTT

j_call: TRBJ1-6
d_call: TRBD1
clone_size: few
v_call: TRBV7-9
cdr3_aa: CASSSQGANSPLHF
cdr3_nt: TGTGCCAGCAGCTCTCAGGGGGCCAATTCACCCCTCCACTTT